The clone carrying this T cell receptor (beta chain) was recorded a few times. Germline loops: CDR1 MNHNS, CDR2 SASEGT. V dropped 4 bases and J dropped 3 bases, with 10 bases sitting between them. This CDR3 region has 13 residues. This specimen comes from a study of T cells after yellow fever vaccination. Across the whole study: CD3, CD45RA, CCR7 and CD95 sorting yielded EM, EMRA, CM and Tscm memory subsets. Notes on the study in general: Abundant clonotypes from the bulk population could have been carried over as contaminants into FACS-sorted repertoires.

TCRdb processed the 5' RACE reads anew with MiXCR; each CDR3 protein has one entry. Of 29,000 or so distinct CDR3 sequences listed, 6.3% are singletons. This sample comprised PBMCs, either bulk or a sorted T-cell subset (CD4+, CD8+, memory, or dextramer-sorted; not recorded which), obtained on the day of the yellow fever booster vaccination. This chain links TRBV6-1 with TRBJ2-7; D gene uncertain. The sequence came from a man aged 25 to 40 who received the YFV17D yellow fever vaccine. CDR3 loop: CASSAEHHYEQYF. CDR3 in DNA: TGTGCCAGCAGTGCGGAGCACCACTACGAGCAGTACTTC.